These 2 T cell receptor beta chains were all obtained from the same sample, sequenced in a study of shared clonotypes between healthy human individuals. Clones were read by immunoSEQ multiplex PCR, and TCRdb kept only the in-frame ones, dropping some. The sample holds around 1.1 million clones, 77% seen once. Input material: memory CD4+ T cells from PBMCs. Subset here: CD45RA-negative fraction. Receptors were obtained from a man aged 18-30 years in good health. Some clones in this sample may be carry-over from other donors' samples.

CDR3 residues: CASGGLRSYNEQFF. As DNA, the CDR3 is TGTGCCAGCGGAGGCCTCCGCTCCTACAATGAGCAGTTCTTC. The chain uses TRBV9 and TRBJ2-1, with a possible D match to TRBD2 (5 bases). V was shortened by 7 bases and J by 0 bases, with 11 bases between the two germline ends. This CDR3 comprises 14 residues. Per germline, CDR1 SGDLS and CDR2 YYNGEE.

To note about this clone: With a much larger clone just one base away, this may be a read error. V usage is TRBV2 and J usage is TRBJ2-7, with 7 bases matching TRBD2. The CDR3 is 12 amino acids. Per the germline V gene, CDR1 is SNHLY and CDR2 is FYNNEI. The CDR3 sequence: CASQRGSYERYF. CDR3 coding DNA: TGTGCCAGCCAGCGGGGCTCCTACGAGCGGTACTTC.